These 7 T cell receptor beta chains were all obtained from the same sample, sequenced in a study of OX40 agonist ivuxolimab in advanced cancers. Profiling relied on immunoSEQ multiplex PCR, and the TCRdb table lists in-frame clones only, not all of them. The sample records 60,000 to 75,000 clones, approximately 90% being singletons. This material consisted of CD4+ or CD8+ T cells sorted from blood, taken in a trial of the OX40 agonist ivuxolimab. These TCRs come from an adult with an advanced solid tumor such as melanoma, head and neck, liver or kidney cancer.

This chain connects TRBV30 to TRBJ1-4; weak D call: TRBD1 (6 bases). CDR3 length: 15 amino acids. Per germline, CDR1 GTSNPN and CDR2 SVGIG (reference sequence). The V gene lost 4 bases and the J gene lost 7 bases, with 19 bases spanning the gap. CDR3 sequence (DNA): TGTGCCTGGAACCCTCTAAACAGGGTGGGTGAAAAACTGTTTTTT. Its protein product is CAWNPLNRVGEKLFF.

This clone was seen only once. V gene TRBV19 combines with J gene TRBJ2-3; a weak D match, TRBD2 (6 bases). V was shortened by 1 base and J by 2 bases, with 16 bases between the two germline ends. Germline loops: CDR1 LNHDA, CDR2 SQIVND (reference sequence). CDR3 length equals 17 residues. CDR3 loop: CASSIGGASDATDTQYF. The CDR3 DNA follows: TGTGCCAGTAGTATAGGAGGGGCTAGCGACGCCACAGATACGCAGTATTTT.

The V gene is TRBV6-1, the J gene TRBJ1-1; the D is unclear. Trimming took 3 bases from V and 1 from J, leaving 9 bases between them. Germline CDR1 is MNHNS and CDR2 is SASEGT. CDR3 size: 14 residues. CDR3 loop: CASSDGAGNTEAFF. The CDR3, as DNA: TGTGCCAGCAGTGATGGCGCGGGGAACACTGAAGCTTTCTTT.

The chain employs TRBV11-2 and TRBJ2-5, with 10 bases aligning to TRBD2. V was pared by 2 bases and J by 4 bases, with 4 bases of the junction left unmatched. The CDR3 sequence is 15 residues long. Germline V lookup: CDR1 SGHAT, CDR2 FQNNGV. The CDR3 DNA is TGTGCCAGCAGCTTAACTAGCGGGATCGGAGAGACCCAGTACTTC. This encodes CASSLTSGIGETQYF.

This chain joins TRBV6-1 and TRBJ2-5; weak D call: TRBD2 (5 bases). V was clipped by 3 bases and J by 1 base, with 12 bases between them. The CDR3 totals 15 residues. Germline assignment: CDR1 MNHNS and CDR2 SASEGT. CDR3: CASSDGLTIQETQYF. The CDR3 region has the DNA TGTGCCAGCAGTGATGGTCTGACTATCCAAGAGACCCAGTACTTC.

This clone was picked up one time. This chain connects TRBV7-2 to TRBJ2-5; no clear D. Trimming shortened V by 0 bases and J by 6 bases, and 5 bases separated the two germline ends. CDR3 length: 12 amino acids. The germline V gene encodes CDR1 SGHTA and CDR2 FQGNSA. The CDR3 loop reads CASSLAQQTQYF. In DNA, the CDR3 is TGTGCCAGCAGCTTAGCCCAGCAGACCCAGTACTTC.

The genes are TRBV19 and TRBJ1-2; 9 bases line up with TRBD1. CDR1 is LNHDA, CDR2 SQIVND, per germline (reference sequence). This CDR3 spans 16 amino acids. J was trimmed by 6 bases and V by 6 bases; bases with no gene match: 14. The CDR3 DNA reads TGTGCCAGTAGCATTCTCCTCTCGGGACAGGGACATGGCTACACCTTC. Its translation: CASSILLSGQGHGYTF.